The 4 T cell receptor beta chains below were found in one sample sequenced in a study of blood T cell repertoires in COVID-19. Here immunoSEQ multiplex PCR was the method, and the copy in TCRdb shows in-frame clones only, minus some. The table records tens of thousands of clones, around 90% of them present only once. The specimen sequenced was peripheral blood. The receptors come from a man in his forties or fifties with COVID-19, enrolled during active disease.

This chain links TRBV28 with TRBJ1-6; no clear D gene. Trimming pared 2 bases from V and 9 bases from J, leaving 14 bases between. Germline assignment: CDR1 MDHEN and CDR2 SYDVKM. CDR3 length equals 15 residues. In DNA, the CDR3 is TGTGCCAGCAGTTTAGAAAGAGGGCTAGGTTCACCCCTCCACTTT. Translating it yields CASSLERGLGSPLHF. The full variable domain, rest sourced from reference TRBV28 and TRBJ1-6, is DVKVTQSSRYLVKRTGEKVFLECVQDMDHENMFWYRQDPGLGLRLIYFSYDVKMKEKGDIPEGYSVSREKKERFSLILESASTNQTSMYLCASSLERGLGSPLHFGNGTRLTVT.

This chain links TRBV7-2 with TRBJ1-2; 10 bases line up with TRBD1. The CDR3 has 14 residues. CDR1 and CDR2 (germline): SGHTA, FQGNSA. V shed 1 base, J shed 8 bases, and the junction held 4 bases outside the gene matches. Written as DNA, the CDR3 is TGTGCCAGCAGCTTAGACGGGACAGGGGTAGGCTACACCTTC. Protein: CASSLDGTGVGYTF. Full variable domain (missing parts from reference TRBV7-2 and TRBJ1-2): GAGVSQSPSNKVTEKGKDVELRCDPISGHTALYWYRQSLGQGLEFLIYFQGNSAPDKSGLPSDRFSAERTGGSVSTLTIQRTQQEDSAVYLCASSLDGTGVGYTFGSGTRLTVV.

The V gene is TRBV7-9, the J gene TRBJ1-3; D ambiguous. V was trimmed by 2 bases and J by 0 bases, leaving 17 bases between them. Per the germline V gene, CDR1 is SEHNR and CDR2 is FQNEAQ (reference sequence). CDR3 size: 18 residues. The CDR3 region has the DNA TGTGCCAGCAGCTTAAGTCACCTTTCGGGGATCTCTGGAAACACCATATATTTT. This codes for CASSLSHLSGISGNTIYF.

This chain connects TRBV5-1 to TRBJ2-7, with a weak D call TRBD1 (7 bases). V was trimmed by 0 bases and J by 2 bases, leaving 15 bases between them. The germline V gene encodes CDR1 SGHRS and CDR2 YFSETQ. The CDR3 extends over 16 amino acids. This CDR3 is CASSLAWQGGPYEQYF. As DNA, the CDR3 is TGCGCCAGCAGCTTGGCCTGGCAGGGGGGACCCTACGAGCAGTACTTC.